This is a list of T cell receptor beta chains from one sample in a study of blood T cells in healthy people across ages. MiXCR, run by TCRdb on the 5' RACE reads, gives a single entry per CDR3 protein. This sample has approximately 680,000 distinct CDR3 sequences, with roughly 32% found just once. Sequencing was carried out using blood. The source is a woman of 80 years or more in good health. Both conserved end residues are trimmed from each CDR3.

CDR3 protein	J gene	V gene
ASSEQTSSGTNVLT	TRBJ2-6	TRBV2
ASSEPSNQETQY	TRBJ2-5	TRBV25-1
SVSALVRYNEQF	TRBJ2-1	TRBV29-1
ASSHGPGGNEKLF	TRBJ1-4	TRBV28
APSRDRLDYGYT	TRBJ1-2	TRBV15
ASRQRGTEKLF	TRBJ1-4	TRBV19
ASSLDVAAGGYT	TRBJ1-2	TRBV7-2
ASSLGSRGGDTQY	TRBJ2-3	TRBV7-2
ASSLGQGVAGELF	TRBJ2-2	TRBV7-6
ASSDKGGDSPLH	TRBJ1-6	TRBV10-2
ASGAGRAASYNEQF	TRBJ2-1	TRBV12-5
ASSSTGPGEKLF	TRBJ1-4	TRBV25-1
SVAWVGANVLT	TRBJ2-6	TRBV29-1
SASPSGPNNEQF	TRBJ2-1	TRBV20-1
ASSQGRSNTGELF	TRBJ2-2	TRBV4-2
SVGRRAEGEQF	TRBJ2-1	TRBV29-1
SAKYTDTDTQY	TRBJ2-3	TRBV20-1
SARDVREIGNEQF	TRBJ2-1	TRBV20-1
ASRGQGETQY	TRBJ2-5	TRBV9
SAPNLAGGLDEQF	TRBJ2-1	TRBV20-1
ASSFRQGEKLF	TRBJ2-2	TRBV27
SARPTGYEQY	TRBJ2-7	TRBV20-1
ASSLGGTGGLYGYT	TRBJ1-2	TRBV7-2
VISGLGANSGANVLT	TRBJ2-6	TRBV10-3
ASSLELGKLF	TRBJ1-4	TRBV7-9
SARDHTRMGMNTEAF	TRBJ1-1	TRBV20-1
ASSLSSGAPYYGYT	TRBJ1-2	TRBV27
SASRDRGNRPQH	TRBJ1-5	TRBV20-1
ASSFPGGYGNEQF	TRBJ2-1	TRBV7-2
ASSFYHTGGKQDTEAF	TRBJ1-1	TRBV7-9
ASSSPPYEQY	TRBJ2-7	TRBV27
ASSFRLSKGSDTQY	TRBJ2-3	TRBV11-2
ASRPLTGGYT	TRBJ1-2	TRBV6-5
GVGGANTEAF	TRBJ1-1	TRBV29-1
ASSLRLAGLTNEQF	TRBJ2-1	TRBV7-8
SARSSPGTGGLEQY	TRBJ2-7	TRBV20-1
ASSGAGQAFEAF	TRBJ1-1	TRBV6-1
ASSRETGPGTNVLT	TRBJ2-6	TRBV5-1
ASSNGQASGEKLF	TRBJ1-4	TRBV5-1
AWSVGRGLSNQPQH	TRBJ1-5	TRBV30
SARPPDSSYEQY	TRBJ2-7	TRBV20-1
ASSADRDGNQPQH	TRBJ1-5	TRBV27
ASSFRDRGYT	TRBJ1-2	TRBV5-1
SALSGLAQLYTYNEQF	TRBJ2-1	TRBV20-1
SVLTGVGQPQH	TRBJ1-5	TRBV29-1
ASSGGQGALFSCGYT	TRBJ1-2	TRBV7-9
ASSAYLTSGGYNEQF	TRBJ2-1	TRBV9
SVGQGGDTQY	TRBJ2-3	TRBV29-1
ASSLDDGGTYNEQF	TRBJ2-1	TRBV7-2
ASNLGTTYNEQF	TRBJ2-1	TRBV5-1
ASRSGVSQETQY	TRBJ2-5	TRBV2
ASSLETGGRNEQF	TRBJ2-1	TRBV5-1
ASKTGYNSPLH	TRBJ1-6	TRBV6-1
ASSPGGQSQETQY	TRBJ2-5	TRBV9
VSSLESGGTETQY	TRBJ2-5	TRBV13